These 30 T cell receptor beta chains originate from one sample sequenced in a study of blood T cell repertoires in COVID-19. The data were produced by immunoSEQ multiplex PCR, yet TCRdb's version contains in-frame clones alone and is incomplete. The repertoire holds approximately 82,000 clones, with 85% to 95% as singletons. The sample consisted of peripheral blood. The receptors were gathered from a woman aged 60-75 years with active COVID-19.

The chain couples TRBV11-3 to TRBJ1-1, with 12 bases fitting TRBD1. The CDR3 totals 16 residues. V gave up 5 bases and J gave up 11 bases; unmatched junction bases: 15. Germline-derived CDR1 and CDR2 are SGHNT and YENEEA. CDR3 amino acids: CASSPGTGGFPGTAFF. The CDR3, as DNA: TGTGCCAGCAGCCCCGGGACAGGGGGCTTTCCTGGTACGGCTTTCTTT.

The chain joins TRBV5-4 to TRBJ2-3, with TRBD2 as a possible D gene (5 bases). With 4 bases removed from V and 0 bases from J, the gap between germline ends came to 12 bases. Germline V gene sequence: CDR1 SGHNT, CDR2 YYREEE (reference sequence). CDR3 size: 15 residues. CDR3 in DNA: TGTGCCAGCAGCAAAGCGGTAACTAGCACAGATACGCAGTATTTT. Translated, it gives CASSKAVTSTDTQYF. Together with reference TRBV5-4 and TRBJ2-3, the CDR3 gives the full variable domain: ETGVTQSPTHLIKTRGQQVTLRCSSQSGHNTVSWYQQALGQGPQFIFQYYREEENGRGNFPPRFSGLQFPNYSSELNVNALELDDSALYLCASSKAVTSTDTQYFGPGTRLTVL.

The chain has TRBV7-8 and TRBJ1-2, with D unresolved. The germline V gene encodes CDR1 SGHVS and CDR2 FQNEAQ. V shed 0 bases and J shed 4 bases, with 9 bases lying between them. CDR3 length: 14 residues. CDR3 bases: TGTGCCAGCAGCTTAGCCCCCTCCGGCTATGGCTACACCTTC. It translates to CASSLAPSGYGYTF.

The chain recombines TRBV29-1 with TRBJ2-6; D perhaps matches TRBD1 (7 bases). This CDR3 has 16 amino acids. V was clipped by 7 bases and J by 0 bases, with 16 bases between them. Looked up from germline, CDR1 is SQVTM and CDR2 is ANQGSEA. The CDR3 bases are TGCAGCGCCCTGGGGGGACAGCACTCTGGGGCCAACGTCCTGACTTTC. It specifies CSALGGQHSGANVLTF.

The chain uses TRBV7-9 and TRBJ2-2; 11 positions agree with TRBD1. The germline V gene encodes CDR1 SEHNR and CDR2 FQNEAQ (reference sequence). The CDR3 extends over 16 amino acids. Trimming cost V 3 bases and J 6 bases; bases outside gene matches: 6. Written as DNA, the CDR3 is TGTGCCAGCAGCTTGGCAGGACAGGGGGCGTCCGGGGAGCTGTTTTTT. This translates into CASSLAGQGASGELFF.

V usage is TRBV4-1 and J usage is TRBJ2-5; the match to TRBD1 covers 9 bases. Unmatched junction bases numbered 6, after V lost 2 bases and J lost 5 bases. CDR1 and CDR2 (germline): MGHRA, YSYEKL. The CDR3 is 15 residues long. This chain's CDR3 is CASSQPGTGSETQYF. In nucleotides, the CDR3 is TGCGCCAGCAGCCAACCCGGGACAGGGAGTGAGACCCAGTACTTC.

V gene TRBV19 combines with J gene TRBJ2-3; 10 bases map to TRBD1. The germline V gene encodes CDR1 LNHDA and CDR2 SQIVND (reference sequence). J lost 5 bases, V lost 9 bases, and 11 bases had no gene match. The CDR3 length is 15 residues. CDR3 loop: CASLRGQGFGDTQYF. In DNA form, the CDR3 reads TGTGCCAGCCTAAGGGGACAGGGGTTCGGAGATACGCAGTATTTT. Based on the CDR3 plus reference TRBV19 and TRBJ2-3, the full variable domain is DGGITQSPKYLFRKEGQNVTLSCEQNLNHDAMYWYRQDPGQGLRLIYYSQIVNDFQKGDIAEGYSVSREKKESFPLTVTSAQKNPTAFYLCASLRGQGFGDTQYFGPGTRLTVL.

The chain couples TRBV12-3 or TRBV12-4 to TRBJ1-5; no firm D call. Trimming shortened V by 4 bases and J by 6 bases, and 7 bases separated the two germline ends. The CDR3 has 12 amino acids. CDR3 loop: CASSSFSQPQHF. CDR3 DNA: TGTGCCAGCAGTTCCTTTTCTCAGCCCCAGCATTTT.

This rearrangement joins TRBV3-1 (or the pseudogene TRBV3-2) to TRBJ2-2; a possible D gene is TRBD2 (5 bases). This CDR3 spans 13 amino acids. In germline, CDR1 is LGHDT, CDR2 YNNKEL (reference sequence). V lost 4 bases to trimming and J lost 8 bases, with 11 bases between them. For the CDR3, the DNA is TGTGCCAGCAGCCCCCGAGGCGGGGGGGAGCTGTTTTTT. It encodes CASSPRGGGELFF.

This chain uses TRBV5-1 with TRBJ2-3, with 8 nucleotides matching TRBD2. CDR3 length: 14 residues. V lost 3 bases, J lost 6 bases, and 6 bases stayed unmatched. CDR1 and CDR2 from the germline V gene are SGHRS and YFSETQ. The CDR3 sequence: CASSSRTSFDTQYF. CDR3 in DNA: TGCGCCAGCAGCTCGAGGACTAGCTTCGATACGCAGTATTTT.

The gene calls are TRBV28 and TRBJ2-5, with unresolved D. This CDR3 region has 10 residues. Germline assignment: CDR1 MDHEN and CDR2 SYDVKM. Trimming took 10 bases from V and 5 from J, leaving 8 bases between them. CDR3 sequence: CATMRETQYF. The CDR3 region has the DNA TGTGCCACAATGAGGGAGACCCAGTACTTC.

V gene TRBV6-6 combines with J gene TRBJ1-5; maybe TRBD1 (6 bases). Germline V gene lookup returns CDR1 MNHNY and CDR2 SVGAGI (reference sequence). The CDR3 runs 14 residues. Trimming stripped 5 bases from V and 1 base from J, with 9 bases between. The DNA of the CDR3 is TGTGCCAGCAGTAGTCAGGGGAGCAATCAGCCCCAGCATTTT. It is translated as CASSSQGSNQPQHF.

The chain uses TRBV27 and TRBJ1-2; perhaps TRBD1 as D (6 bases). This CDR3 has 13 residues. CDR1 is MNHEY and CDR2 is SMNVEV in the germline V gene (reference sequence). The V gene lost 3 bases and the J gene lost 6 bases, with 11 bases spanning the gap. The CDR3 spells CASSLGAFDGYTF. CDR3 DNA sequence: TGTGCCAGCAGTTTGGGGGCGTTCGATGGCTACACCTTC.

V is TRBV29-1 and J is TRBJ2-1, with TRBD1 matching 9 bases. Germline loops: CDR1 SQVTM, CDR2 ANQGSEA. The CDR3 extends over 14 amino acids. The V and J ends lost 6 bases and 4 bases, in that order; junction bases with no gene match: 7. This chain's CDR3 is CSVDRDRVYNEQFF. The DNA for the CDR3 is TGCAGCGTGGACCGGGACAGGGTATACAATGAGCAGTTCTTC.

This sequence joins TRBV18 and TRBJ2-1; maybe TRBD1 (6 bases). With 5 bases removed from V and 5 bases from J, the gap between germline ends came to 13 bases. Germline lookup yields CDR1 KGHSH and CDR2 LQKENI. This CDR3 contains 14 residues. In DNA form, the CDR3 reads TGTGCCAGCTCAACGGGACATCAAAACAATGAGCAGTTCTTC. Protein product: CASSTGHQNNEQFF.

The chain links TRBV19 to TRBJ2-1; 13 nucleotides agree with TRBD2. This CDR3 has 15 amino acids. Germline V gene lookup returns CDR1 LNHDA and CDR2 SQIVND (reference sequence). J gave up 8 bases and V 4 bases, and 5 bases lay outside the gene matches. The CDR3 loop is CASSRGLAGWDEQFF. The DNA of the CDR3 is TGTGCCAGTAGTAGGGGACTAGCGGGATGGGATGAGCAGTTCTTC. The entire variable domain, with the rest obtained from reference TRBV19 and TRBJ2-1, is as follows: DGGITQSPKYLFRKEGQNVTLSCEQNLNHDAMYWYRQDPGQGLRLIYYSQIVNDFQKGDIAEGYSVSREKKESFPLTVTSAQKNPTAFYLCASSRGLAGWDEQFFGPGTRLTVL.

Here the CDR3 reads CASRQPGQARYPYGYTF. The CDR3 region has the DNA TGTGCCAGTAGACAACCGGGACAGGCGCGATATCCCTATGGCTACACCTTC. The V and J genes are TRBV19 and TRBJ1-2, with 8 bases aligning to TRBD1. This CDR3 contains 17 residues. Trimming at V came to 6 bases and at J to 4 bases, leaving 16 bases not matched to a gene. CDR1 LNHDA and CDR2 SQIVND come from the germline V gene (reference sequence).

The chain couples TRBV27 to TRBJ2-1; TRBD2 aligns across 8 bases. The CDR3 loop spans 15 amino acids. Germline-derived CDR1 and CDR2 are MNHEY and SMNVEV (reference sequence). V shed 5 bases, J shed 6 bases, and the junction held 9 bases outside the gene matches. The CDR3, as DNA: TGTGCCAGCAGTCCCTTGGTGGCGGGGGGCAATGAGCAGTTCTTC. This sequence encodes CASSPLVAGGNEQFF.

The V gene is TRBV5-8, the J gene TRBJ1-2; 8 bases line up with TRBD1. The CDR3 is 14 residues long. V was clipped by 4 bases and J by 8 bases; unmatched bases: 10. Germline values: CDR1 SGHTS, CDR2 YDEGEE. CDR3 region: CASSPIQGAQGYTF. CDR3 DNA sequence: TGTGCCAGCAGCCCGATCCAGGGGGCGCAAGGCTACACCTTC. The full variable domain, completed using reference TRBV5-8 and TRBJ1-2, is EAGVTQSPTHLIKTRGQQATLRCSPISGHTSVYWYQQALGLGLQFLLWYDEGEERNRGNFPPRFSGRQFPNYSSELNVNALELEDSALYLCASSPIQGAQGYTFGSGTRLTVV.

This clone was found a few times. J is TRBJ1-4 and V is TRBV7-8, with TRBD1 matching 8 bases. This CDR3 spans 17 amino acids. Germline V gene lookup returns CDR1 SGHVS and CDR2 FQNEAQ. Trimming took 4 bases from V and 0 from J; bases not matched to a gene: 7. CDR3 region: CASSSRQGISTNEKLFF. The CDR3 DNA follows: TGTGCCAGCAGCTCTCGACAGGGGATATCAACTAATGAAAAACTGTTTTTT. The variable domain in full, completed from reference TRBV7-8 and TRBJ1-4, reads GAGVSQSPRYKVAKRGQDVALRCDPISGHVSLFWYQQALGQGPEFLTYFQNEAQLDKSGLPSDRFFAERPEGSVSTLKIQRTQQEDSAVYLCASSSRQGISTNEKLFFGSGTQLSVL.

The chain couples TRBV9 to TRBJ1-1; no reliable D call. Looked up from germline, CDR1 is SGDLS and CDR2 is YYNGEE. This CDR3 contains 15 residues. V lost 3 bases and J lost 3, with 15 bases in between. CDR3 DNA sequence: TGTGCCAGCAGCGCCCTCCCGGACGGGGACACTGAAGCTTTCTTT. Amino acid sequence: CASSALPDGDTEAFF.

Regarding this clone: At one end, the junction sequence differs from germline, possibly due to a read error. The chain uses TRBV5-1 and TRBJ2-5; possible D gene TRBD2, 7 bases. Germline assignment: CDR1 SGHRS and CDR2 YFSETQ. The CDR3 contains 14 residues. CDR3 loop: CARSLGGGRETQYF. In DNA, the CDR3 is TGCGCCCGCAGCTTGGGGGGGGGCCGGGAGACCCAGTACTTC.

For the CDR3, the DNA is TGCGCCAGCAGCCCAGCGGACAGGGTGGGCACTGAAGCTTTCTTT. This sequence encodes CASSPADRVGTEAFF. The J gene is TRBJ1-1, the V gene TRBV4-3, with 8 bases that match TRBD1. The germline gives CDR1 LGHNA, CDR2 YSLEER. V lost 4 bases, J lost 4 bases, and 8 bases stayed unmatched. The CDR3 totals 15 residues.

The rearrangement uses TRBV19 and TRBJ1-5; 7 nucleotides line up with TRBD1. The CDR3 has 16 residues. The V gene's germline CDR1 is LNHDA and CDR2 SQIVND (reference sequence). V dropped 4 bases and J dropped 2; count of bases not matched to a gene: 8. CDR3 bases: TGTGCCAGTAGTACCCCCGGGACAGCTGGCAATCAGCCCCAGCATTTT. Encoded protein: CASSTPGTAGNQPQHF.

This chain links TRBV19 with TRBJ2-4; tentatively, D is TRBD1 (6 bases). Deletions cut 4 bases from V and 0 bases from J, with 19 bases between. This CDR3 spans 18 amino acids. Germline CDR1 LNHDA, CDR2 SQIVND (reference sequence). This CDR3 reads CASSTGHRERVAKNIQYF. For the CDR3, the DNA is TGTGCCAGTAGTACCGGACACAGGGAGAGGGTAGCCAAAAACATTCAGTACTTC.

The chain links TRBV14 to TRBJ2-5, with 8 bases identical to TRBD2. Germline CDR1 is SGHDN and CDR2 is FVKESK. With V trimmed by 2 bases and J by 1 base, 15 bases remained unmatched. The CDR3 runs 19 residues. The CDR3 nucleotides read TGTGCCAGCAGCCAACATCGACTGGCAGCGGGAGCCTTCCAAGAGACCCAGTACTTC. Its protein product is CASSQHRLAAGAFQETQYF.

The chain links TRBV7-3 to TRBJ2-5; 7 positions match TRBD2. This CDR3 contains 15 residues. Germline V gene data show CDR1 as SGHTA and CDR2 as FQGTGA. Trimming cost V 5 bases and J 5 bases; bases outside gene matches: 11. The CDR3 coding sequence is TGTGCCAGCAGCCAGGGAGGGACTGGGTGGGAGACCCAGTACTTC. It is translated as CASSQGGTGWETQYF. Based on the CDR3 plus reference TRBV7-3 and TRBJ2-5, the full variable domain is GAGVSQTPSNKVTEKGKYVELRCDPISGHTALYWYRQSLGQGPEFLIYFQGTGAADDSGLPNDRFFAVRPEGSVSTLKIQRTERGDSAVYLCASSQGGTGWETQYFGPGTRLLVL.

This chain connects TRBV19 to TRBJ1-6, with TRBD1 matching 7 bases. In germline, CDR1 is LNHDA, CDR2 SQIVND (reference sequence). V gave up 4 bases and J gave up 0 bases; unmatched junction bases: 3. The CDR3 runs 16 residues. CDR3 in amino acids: CASSTTGSSYNSPLHF. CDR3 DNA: TGTGCCAGTAGTACGACAGGGAGCTCCTATAATTCACCCCTCCACTTT. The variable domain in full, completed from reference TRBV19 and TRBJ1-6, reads DGGITQSPKYLFRKEGQNVTLSCEQNLNHDAMYWYRQDPGQGLRLIYYSQIVNDFQKGDIAEGYSVSREKKESFPLTVTSAQKNPTAFYLCASSTTGSSYNSPLHFGNGTRLTVT.

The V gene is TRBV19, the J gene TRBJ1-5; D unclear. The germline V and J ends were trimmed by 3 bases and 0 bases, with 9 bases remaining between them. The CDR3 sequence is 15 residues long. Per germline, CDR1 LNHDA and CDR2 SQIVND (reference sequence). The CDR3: CASSMQEYSNQPQHF. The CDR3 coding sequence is TGTGCCAGTAGTATGCAAGAGTATAGCAATCAGCCCCAGCATTTT. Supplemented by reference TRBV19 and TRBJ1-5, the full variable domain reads DGGITQSPKYLFRKEGQNVTLSCEQNLNHDAMYWYRQDPGQGLRLIYYSQIVNDFQKGDIAEGYSVSREKKESFPLTVTSAQKNPTAFYLCASSMQEYSNQPQHFGDGTRLSIL.

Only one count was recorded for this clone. The CDR3 loop is CASSQTGVSNQPQHF. The CDR3 DNA reads as TGTGCCAGCAGCCAGACAGGGGTTAGCAATCAGCCCCAGCATTTT. The chain recombines TRBV27 with TRBJ1-5, with 8 bases matching TRBD1. The V gene's germline CDR1 is MNHEY and CDR2 SMNVEV (reference sequence). The CDR3 spans 15 residues. Trimming cost V 6 bases and J 0 bases; bases outside gene matches: 4.